This entry describes one T cell receptor (beta chain). The repertoire was sequenced with immunoSEQ multiplex PCR; TCRdb's copy has only in-frame clones and lacks some. The table has over 75,000 clones, 88% seen once. This CDR3 spans 15 amino acids. Germline lookup yields CDR1 MRHNA and CDR2 SNTAGT. Trimming removed 4 bases from V and 1 base from J; junction bases left unmatched: 2. The sample is drawn from a study of identifying expanded T cells in peripheral blood. The clonotype was recovered from a person aged 18-69 years in good health. Material for sequencing was blood. The rearrangement uses TRBV6-4 and TRBJ2-2, with TRBD1 matching over 8 bases. The CDR3 bases are TGTGCCAGCAGTGCCGGGACAGGGAACACCGGGGAGCTGTTTTTT. This gives the protein CASSAGTGNTGELFF.